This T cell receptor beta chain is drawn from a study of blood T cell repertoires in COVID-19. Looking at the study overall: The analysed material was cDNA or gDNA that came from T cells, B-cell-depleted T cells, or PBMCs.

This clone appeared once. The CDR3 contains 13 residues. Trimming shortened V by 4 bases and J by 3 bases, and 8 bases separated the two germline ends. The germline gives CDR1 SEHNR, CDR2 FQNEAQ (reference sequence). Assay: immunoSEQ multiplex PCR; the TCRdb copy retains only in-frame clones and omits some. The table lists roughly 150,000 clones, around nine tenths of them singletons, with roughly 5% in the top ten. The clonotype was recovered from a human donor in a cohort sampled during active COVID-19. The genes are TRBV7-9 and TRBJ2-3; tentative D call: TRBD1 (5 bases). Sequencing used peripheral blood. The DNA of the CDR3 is TGTGCCAGCAGCTGGGGCCCTACAGATACGCAGTATTTT. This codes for CASSWGPTDTQYF.